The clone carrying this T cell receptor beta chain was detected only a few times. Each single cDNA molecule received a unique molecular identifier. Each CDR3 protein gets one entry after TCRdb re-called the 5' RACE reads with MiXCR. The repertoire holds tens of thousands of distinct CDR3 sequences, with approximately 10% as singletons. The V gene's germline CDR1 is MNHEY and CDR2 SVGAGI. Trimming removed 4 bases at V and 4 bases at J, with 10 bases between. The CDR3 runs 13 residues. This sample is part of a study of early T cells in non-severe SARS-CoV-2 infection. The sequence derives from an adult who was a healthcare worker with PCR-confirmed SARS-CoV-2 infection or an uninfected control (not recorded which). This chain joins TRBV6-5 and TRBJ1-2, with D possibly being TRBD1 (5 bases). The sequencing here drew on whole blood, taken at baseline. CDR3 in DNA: TGTGCCAGCAGTTTGGGGGTTAGCTATGGCTACACCTTC. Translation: CASSLGVSYGYTF.